What follows are 26 T cell receptor beta chains derived from one specimen sequenced in a study of blood T cell repertoires in COVID-19. TCRdb keeps only in-frame clones here, not all; method: immunoSEQ multiplex PCR. The sample has fewer than 90,000 clones; around 72% are singletons. Sequenced: peripheral blood. These receptors were collected from a woman older than 75 with acute or convalescent COVID-19.

The CDR3 reads CASSPTGGDYGYTF. The CDR3 region has the DNA TGTGCCAGCAGCCCGACGGGGGGGGACTATGGCTACACCTTC. The V call is TRBV5-5, the J call TRBJ1-2, with D possibly TRBD1 on 5 matching bases. Germline V gives CDR1 SGHKS, CDR2 YYEKEE (reference sequence). This CDR3 has 14 amino acids. V shed 4 bases and J shed 3 bases, with 13 bases lying between them.

The V and J genes are TRBV24-1 and TRBJ2-3; the match to TRBD2 covers 8 bases. The CDR3 sequence is 16 residues long. The trim removed 4 bases at V and 1 base at J, leaving 6 bases unmatched. Germline CDR1 is KGHDR and CDR2 is SFDVKD. The CDR3, as DNA: TGTGCCACCAGTGACGTATCGGGGGGGCGCACAGATACGCAGTATTTT. Translated: CATSDVSGGRTDTQYF.

This clone was found a few times. This chain connects TRBV30 to TRBJ2-3; 10 nucleotides agree with TRBD2. The CDR3 consists of 16 residues. The J segment lost 6 bases and the V segment lost 1 base, leaving 10 bases of the junction unmatched. From germline, CDR1 is GTSNPN and CDR2 SVGIG (reference sequence). The DNA of the CDR3 is TGTGCCTGGAGTGGCCTCTTAGCGGGGGGTGCTGATACGCAGTATTTT. Its translation: CAWSGLLAGGADTQYF.

The chain employs TRBV3-1 (or the pseudogene TRBV3-2) and TRBJ1-1, with 7 bases identical to TRBD1. The CDR3 is 15 residues long. CDR1 and CDR2 (germline): LGHDT, YNNKEL (reference sequence). Unmatched junction bases numbered 9, after V lost 4 bases and J lost 4 bases. CDR3 bases: TGTGCCAGCAGCCGCCCAGGGGGTGAGAGCACTGAAGCTTTCTTT. Amino acid sequence: CASSRPGGESTEAFF.

The chain recombines TRBV7-3 with TRBJ1-3, with a possible D match to TRBD1 (5 bases). Germline CDR1 and CDR2: SGHTA and FQGTGA. This CDR3 has 15 amino acids. Trimming pared 5 bases from V and 4 bases from J, leaving 15 bases between. The CDR3 region is CASSPFPGKGNTIYF. CDR3 in DNA: TGTGCCAGCAGCCCTTTTCCAGGGAAAGGAAACACCATATATTTT.

This clone was detected once. The chain combines TRBV6-5 with TRBJ2-2; possible D gene TRBD2, 5 bases. Germline lookup yields CDR1 MNHEY and CDR2 SVGAGI. Trimming removed 6 bases at V and 0 bases at J, with 8 bases between. This CDR3 spans 14 amino acids. CDR3 loop: CASSLGTNTGELFF. The CDR3 DNA reads TGTGCCAGCAGCCTCGGGACGAACACCGGGGAGCTGTTTTTT.

The chain recombines TRBV6-2 or TRBV6-3 with TRBJ1-5; D unclear. The CDR3 length is 15 residues. The germline V gene encodes CDR1 MNHEY and CDR2 SVGEGT. The germline V and J ends were trimmed by 6 bases and 0 bases, with 12 bases remaining between them. DNA for the CDR3: TGTGCCAGCAGCCCTCTAGAAGGTAGCAATCAGCCCCAGCATTTT. It encodes CASSPLEGSNQPQHF.

J is TRBJ1-4 and V is TRBV5-4; TRBD1 agrees at 9 bases. The CDR3 has 15 residues. Germline values: CDR1 SGHNT, CDR2 YYREEE (reference sequence). The V segment lost 3 bases and the J segment 7 bases; nucleotides outside the gene matches: 7. The CDR3 loop is CASSSKQGAGEKLFF. The CDR3 region has the DNA TGTGCCAGCAGCTCCAAACAGGGGGCAGGTGAAAAACTGTTTTTT.

Only one count was recorded for this clone. The CDR3 coding sequence is TGTGCCAGCAGTTCCTCCGGGTCCTCTGGGGCCAACGTCCTGACTTTC. This codes for CASSSSGSSGANVLTF. J is TRBJ2-6 and V is TRBV6-2 or TRBV6-3; D is uncertain. V lost 4 bases and J 0 bases, leaving 10 bases between the germline ends. This CDR3 contains 16 residues. The V gene's germline CDR1 is MNHEY and CDR2 SVGEGT.

V gene TRBV7-9 combines with J gene TRBJ2-3; D not resolved. The CDR3 is 17 residues long. Germline values: CDR1 SEHNR, CDR2 FQNEAQ (reference sequence). V shed 5 bases and J shed 1 base, with 19 bases lying between them. The CDR3 DNA sequence: TGTGCCAGCAGCCCCACCTTAGGTAGCAAGGGCACAGATACGCAGTATTTT. Its translation: CASSPTLGSKGTDTQYF.

This clone was detected once. This chain connects TRBV4-3 to TRBJ1-2; D is possibly TRBD1 (6 bases). Germline values: CDR1 LGHNA, CDR2 YSLEER. V was trimmed by 0 bases and J by 4 bases, leaving 12 bases between them. The CDR3 sequence is 15 residues long. The CDR3 here is CASSQELGHSYGYTF. In DNA, the CDR3 is TGCGCCAGCAGCCAAGAATTGGGACACTCCTATGGCTACACCTTC.

This sequence joins TRBV12-3 or TRBV12-4 and TRBJ1-2, with D possibly matching TRBD1 (6 bases). Deletions cut 5 bases from V and 4 bases from J, with 8 bases between. The CDR3 loop spans 12 amino acids. CDR3 amino acids: CASSLDSYGYTF. The CDR3 DNA follows: TGTGCCAGCAGTCTGGACAGCTATGGCTACACCTTC.

The DNA of the CDR3 is TGTGCCAGCAGCTCCGGGGGATCCGGTGAGCAGTTCTTC. Translating it yields CASSSGGSGEQFF. The chain carries TRBV7-8 and TRBJ2-1; D might be TRBD2 (6 bases). The CDR3 is 13 residues long. Trimming shortened V by 4 bases and J by 9 bases, and 13 bases separated the two germline ends. Germline CDR1 reads SGHVS; CDR2 reads FQNEAQ. Full variable domain (missing parts from reference TRBV7-8 and TRBJ2-1): GAGVSQSPRYKVAKRGQDVALRCDPISGHVSLFWYQQALGQGPEFLTYFQNEAQLDKSGLPSDRFFAERPEGSVSTLKIQRTQQEDSAVYLCASSSGGSGEQFFGPGTRLTVL.

The CDR3 here is CASSPLRGEKLFF. Written as DNA, the CDR3 is TGTGCCAGCAGCCCACTGCGAGGCGAAAAACTGTTTTTT. The chain couples TRBV5-6 to TRBJ1-4; no reliable D call. Trimming removed 4 bases at V and 8 bases at J, with 12 bases between. The germline V gene encodes CDR1 SGHDT and CDR2 YYEEEE. This CDR3 has 13 residues. The full variable domain, completed using reference TRBV5-6 and TRBJ1-4, is DAGVTQSPTHLIKTRGQQVTLRCSPKSGHDTVSWYQQALGQGPQFIFQYYEEEERQRGNFPDRFSGHQFPNYSSELNVNALLLGDSALYLCASSPLRGEKLFFGSGTQLSVL.

The gene calls are TRBV6-2 or TRBV6-3 and TRBJ1-5; 8 bases are a match to TRBD1. Per the germline V gene, CDR1 is MNHEY and CDR2 is SVGEGT. V was pared by 0 bases and J by 6 bases, with 7 bases of the junction left unmatched. CDR3 length equals 16 residues. In nucleotides, the CDR3 is TGTGCCAGCAGTTACTCGATTGACAGGGGTGGTCAGCCCCAGCATTTT. This encodes CASSYSIDRGGQPQHF.

The V gene is TRBV30, the J gene TRBJ2-5; D not certain. The germline V gene has CDR1 GTSNPN and CDR2 SVGIG (reference sequence). CDR3 length: 11 amino acids. Trimming removed 1 base at V and 4 bases at J, with 4 bases between. As DNA, the CDR3 is TGTGCCTGGAGTGCCTCAGAGACCCAGTACTTC. Amino acids: CAWSASETQYF.

V gene TRBV7-2 combines with J gene TRBJ1-1; D gene ambiguous. This CDR3 comprises 14 residues. The germline gives CDR1 SGHTA, CDR2 FQGNSA. Trimming took off 1 base at V and 3 bases at J, with 9 bases between the two ends. The CDR3 reads CASSLESVYTEAFF. The CDR3, as DNA: TGTGCCAGCAGCTTAGAGTCAGTCTACACTGAAGCTTTCTTT.

CDR3: CASSLASGPYGYTF. CDR3 bases: TGCGCCAGCAGCTTGGCGTCAGGCCCGTATGGCTACACCTTC. The chain uses TRBV5-1 and TRBJ1-2, with no clear D. Germline CDR1 is SGHRS and CDR2 is YFSETQ. V lost 0 bases and J lost 5, with 11 bases in between. The CDR3 has 14 residues.

V and J are TRBV7-9 and TRBJ1-5, with a tentative D call TRBD1 (5 bases). The germline V gene encodes CDR1 SEHNR and CDR2 FQNEAQ (reference sequence). The V and J ends lost 4 bases and 14 bases respectively, with 21 bases between them. CDR3 length: 14 residues. The CDR3 spells CASSSETTGGSEHF. The CDR3 bases are TGTGCCAGCAGCTCGGAAACCACCGGGGGGTCCGAGCATTTT.

The rearrangement links TRBV7-9 to TRBJ1-1, with a possible D match to TRBD1 (5 bases). V lost 2 bases and J lost 4, with 11 bases in between. CDR3 length: 14 residues. Germline CDR1 is SEHNR and CDR2 is FQNEAQ (reference sequence). DNA of the CDR3: TGTGCCAGCAGCTTACAGGGTTTCGGCACTGAAGCTTTCTTT. Protein product: CASSLQGFGTEAFF.

The V call is TRBV10-3, the J call TRBJ1-5; a possible D gene is TRBD1 (6 bases). V lost 8 bases to trimming and J lost 5 bases, with 13 bases between them. Germline V gives CDR1 ENHRY, CDR2 SYGVKD. The CDR3 contains 13 residues. The CDR3 region has the DNA TGTGCCATCCGGGGGGCAGTCGATCAGCCCCAGCATTTT. Translated: CAIRGAVDQPQHF.

The chain links TRBV28 to TRBJ1-2; no definite D call. CDR1 and CDR2 from the germline V gene are MDHEN and SYDVKM. There are 12 residues in the CDR3. The germline V and J ends were trimmed by 2 bases and 4 bases, with 5 bases remaining between them. The CDR3 DNA reads as TGTGCCAGCAGTTTACAATTCTATGGCTACACCTTC. Protein: CASSLQFYGYTF.

The chain employs TRBV4-3 and TRBJ1-1; D is unresolved. Germline V gives CDR1 LGHNA, CDR2 YSLEER. V was shortened by 1 base and J by 5 bases, with 14 bases between the two germline ends. This CDR3 is built from 15 residues. CDR3 residues: CASSQGRVGKTEAFF. The CDR3 DNA reads as TGCGCCAGCAGCCAAGGGAGGGTAGGGAAAACTGAAGCTTTCTTT.

The table lists this clone with a count of one. This rearrangement joins TRBV10-3 to TRBJ1-2; D not resolved. The CDR3 spans 15 residues. V was clipped by 0 bases and J by 0 bases, with 8 bases between them. CDR1 and CDR2 from the germline V gene are ENHRY and SYGVKD. The CDR3 region has the DNA TGTGCCATCAGTGAGTCGAATCCAGCTAACTATGGCTACACCTTC. It yields the protein CAISESNPANYGYTF.

This clone showed up just a few times. The rearrangement uses TRBV7-2 and TRBJ2-7, with a possible D match to TRBD1 (6 bases). V was pared by 8 bases and J by 0 bases, with 14 bases between. Per germline, CDR1 SGHTA and CDR2 FQGNSA. The CDR3 spans 14 residues. CDR3 bases: TGTGCCAGCGCCCGGGACACTAACTCCTACGAGCAGTACTTC. Protein sequence: CASARDTNSYEQYF.

This clone was seen only once. This chain connects TRBV19 to TRBJ2-1; 11 nucleotides line up with TRBD2. Germline V CDR1 and CDR2: LNHDA, SQIVND (reference sequence). This CDR3 has 15 residues. The V segment lost 5 bases and the J segment 5 bases; nucleotides outside the gene matches: 5. CDR3 DNA sequence: TGTGCCAGTAGTTCTCTAGCGGGGGGTAACAATGAGCAGTTCTTC. Amino acid sequence: CASSSLAGGNNEQFF.